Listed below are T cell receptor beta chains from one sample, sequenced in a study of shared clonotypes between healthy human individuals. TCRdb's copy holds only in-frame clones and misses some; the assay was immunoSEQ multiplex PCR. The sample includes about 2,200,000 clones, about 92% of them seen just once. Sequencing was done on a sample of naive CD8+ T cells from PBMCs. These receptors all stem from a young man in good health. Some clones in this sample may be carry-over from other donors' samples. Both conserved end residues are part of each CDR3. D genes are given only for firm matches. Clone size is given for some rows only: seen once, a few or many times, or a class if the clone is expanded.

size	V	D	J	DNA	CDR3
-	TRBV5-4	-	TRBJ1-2	TGTGCCACCACACCCGGGACGGATGGCTACACCTTC	CATTPGTDGYTF
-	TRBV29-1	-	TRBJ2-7	TGCAGCGTTTCCGGGGTCAACGAGCAGTACTTC	CSVSGVNEQYF
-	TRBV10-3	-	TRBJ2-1	TGTGCCATCAGTGAGTCCGCGGGGAGCTCCTACAATGAGCAGTTCTTC	CAISESAGSSYNEQFF
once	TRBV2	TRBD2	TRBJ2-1	TGTGCCAGCAGTGAACCGGGAGGGCCCGGTGAGCAGTTCTTC	CASSEPGGPGEQFF
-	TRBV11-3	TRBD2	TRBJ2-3	TGTGCCAGCAGCTCTAGAGGGTCTAGCGGGTCAGCAGATACGCAGTATTTT	CASSSRGSSGSADTQYF
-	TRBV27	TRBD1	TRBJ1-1	TGTGCCAGCAGTTTATACGGGACAGCTGAAGCTTTCTTT	CASSLYGTAEAFF
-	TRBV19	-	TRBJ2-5	TGTGCCAGTAGTGTAGAAGAGACCCAGTACTTC	CASSVEETQYF
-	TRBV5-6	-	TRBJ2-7	TGTGCCCACTCTAGGGTAATTGGCGAGCAGTACTTC	CAHSRVIGEQYF
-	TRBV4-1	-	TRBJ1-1	TGCGCCAGCAGCCCGCTCAACTTGGGGAACACTGAAGCTTTCTTT	CASSPLNLGNTEAFF
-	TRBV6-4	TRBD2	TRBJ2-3	TGTGCCAGCAGCCGGACTAGCGGGAGAGAGGTGCCAGATACGCAGTATTTT	CASSRTSGREVPDTQYF
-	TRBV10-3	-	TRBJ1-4	TGTGCCATCAGCCCAAGCCGAGGACAGAAAAATGAAAAACTGTTTTTT	CAISPSRGQKNEKLFF
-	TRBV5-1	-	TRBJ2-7	TGCGCCAGCAGCTTTGAGGGGTCCTACGAGCAGTACTTC	CASSFEGSYEQYF
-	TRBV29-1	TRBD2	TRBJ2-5	TGCAGCGTTGATGCGGGAGGGCCGGGTGAGACCCAGTACTTC	CSVDAGGPGETQYF
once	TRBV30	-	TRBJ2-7	TGTGCCTGGTCGACGAAGGCCTACGAGCAGTACTTC	CAWSTKAYEQYF
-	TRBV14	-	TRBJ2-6	TGTGCCAGCAGCCAAGATCAGTCCACGATCGATAGCTCTGGGGCCAACGTCCTGACTTTC	CASSQDQSTIDSSGANVLTF
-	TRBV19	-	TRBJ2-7	TGTGCCAGTTCTTACGCGGACAGCCATTCCTACGAGCAGTACTTC	CASSYADSHSYEQYF
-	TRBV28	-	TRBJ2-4	TGTGCCAGCAGTTTTAACGCTGGCTTATTCATTCAGTACTTC	CASSFNAGLFIQYF
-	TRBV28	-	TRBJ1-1	TGTGCCAGCAGTTTATTAGGGTACACTGAAGCTTTCTTT	CASSLLGYTEAFF
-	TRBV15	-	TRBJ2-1	TGTGCCACCAGCAGGGGAGACCTTGGGACCTTGGATGAGCAGTTCTTC	CATSRGDLGTLDEQFF
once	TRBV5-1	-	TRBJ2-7	TGCGCCAGCAGCCTCGGGACTCGCGCAGTACGCGAGCAGTACTTC	CASSLGTRAVREQYF
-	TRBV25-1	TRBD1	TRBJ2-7	TGTGCCAGCAGTGATCCCGGGACAGGGGAGAACTACGAGCAGTACTTC	CASSDPGTGENYEQYF